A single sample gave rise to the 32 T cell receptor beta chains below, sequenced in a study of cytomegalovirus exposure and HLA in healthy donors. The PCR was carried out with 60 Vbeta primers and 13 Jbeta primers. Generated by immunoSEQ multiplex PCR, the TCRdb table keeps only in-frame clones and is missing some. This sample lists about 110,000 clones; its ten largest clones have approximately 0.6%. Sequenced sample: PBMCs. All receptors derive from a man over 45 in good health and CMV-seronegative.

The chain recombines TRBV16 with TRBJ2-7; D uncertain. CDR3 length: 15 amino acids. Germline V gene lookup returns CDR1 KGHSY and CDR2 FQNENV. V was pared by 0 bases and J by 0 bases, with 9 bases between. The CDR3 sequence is CASSQSIISSYEQYF. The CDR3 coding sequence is TGTGCCAGCAGCCAATCGATCATTAGCTCCTACGAGCAGTACTTC.

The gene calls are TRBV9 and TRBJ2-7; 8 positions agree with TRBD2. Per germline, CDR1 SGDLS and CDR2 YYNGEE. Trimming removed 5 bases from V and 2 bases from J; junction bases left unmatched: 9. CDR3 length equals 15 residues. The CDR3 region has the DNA TGTGCCAGCAGTGCGGGGGGACTAGGCCCCTACGAGCAGTACTTC. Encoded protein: CASSAGGLGPYEQYF.

Written as DNA, the CDR3 is TGTGCCAGCGGACCGGGACAGGTAACCGAGCAGTACTTC. It translates to CASGPGQVTEQYF. The chain is built from TRBV11-2 and TRBJ2-7; 8 bases are a match to TRBD1. The CDR3 has 13 residues. V shed 8 bases, J shed 6 bases, and the junction held 9 bases outside the gene matches. Germline CDR1 and CDR2: SGHAT and FQNNGV.

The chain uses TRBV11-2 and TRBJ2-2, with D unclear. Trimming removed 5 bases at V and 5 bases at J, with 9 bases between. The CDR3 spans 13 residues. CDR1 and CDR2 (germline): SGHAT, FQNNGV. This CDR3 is CASSPFSTGELFF. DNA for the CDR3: TGTGCCAGCAGCCCCTTTTCTACCGGGGAGCTGTTTTTT.

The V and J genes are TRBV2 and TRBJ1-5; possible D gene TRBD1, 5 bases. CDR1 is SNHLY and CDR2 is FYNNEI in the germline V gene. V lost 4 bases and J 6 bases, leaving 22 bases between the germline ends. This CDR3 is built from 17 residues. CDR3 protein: CASSVPLGQAGSQPQHF. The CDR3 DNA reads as TGTGCCAGCAGTGTACCTTTGGGGCAGGCGGGGAGTCAGCCCCAGCATTTT. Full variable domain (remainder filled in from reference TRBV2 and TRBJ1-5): EPEVTQTPSHQVTQMGQEVILRCVPISNHLYFYWYRQILGQKVEFLVSFYNNEISEKSEIFDDQFSVERPDGSNFTLKIRSTKLEDSAMYFCASSVPLGQAGSQPQHFGDGTRLSIL.

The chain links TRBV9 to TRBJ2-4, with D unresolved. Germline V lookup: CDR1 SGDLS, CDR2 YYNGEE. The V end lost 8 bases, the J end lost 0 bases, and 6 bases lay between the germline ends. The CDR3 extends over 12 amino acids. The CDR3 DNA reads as TGTGCCAGGTGGCTAGCCAAAAACATTCAGTACTTC. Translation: CARWLAKNIQYF.

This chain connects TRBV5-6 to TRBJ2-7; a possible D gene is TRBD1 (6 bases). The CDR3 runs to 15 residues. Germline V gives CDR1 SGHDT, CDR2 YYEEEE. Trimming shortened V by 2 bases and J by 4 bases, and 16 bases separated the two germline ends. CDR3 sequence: CASSFARQVGYEQYF. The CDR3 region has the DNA TGTGCCAGCAGCTTCGCCCGACAGGTTGGGTACGAGCAGTACTTC.

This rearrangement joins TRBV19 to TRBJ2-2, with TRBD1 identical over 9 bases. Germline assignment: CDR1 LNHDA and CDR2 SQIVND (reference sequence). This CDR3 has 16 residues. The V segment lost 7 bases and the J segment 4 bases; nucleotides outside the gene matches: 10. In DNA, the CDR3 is TGTGCCAGTAATTATATCCGGGACAGGGTCACCGGGGAGCTGTTTTTT. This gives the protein CASNYIRDRVTGELFF.

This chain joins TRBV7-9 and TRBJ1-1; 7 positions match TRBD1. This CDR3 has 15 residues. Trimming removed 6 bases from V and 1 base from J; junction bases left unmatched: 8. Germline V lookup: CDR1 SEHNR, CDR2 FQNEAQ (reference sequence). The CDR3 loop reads CASRSFDRENTEAFF. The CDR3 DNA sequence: TGTGCCAGCAGGTCCTTTGACAGGGAGAACACTGAAGCTTTCTTT.

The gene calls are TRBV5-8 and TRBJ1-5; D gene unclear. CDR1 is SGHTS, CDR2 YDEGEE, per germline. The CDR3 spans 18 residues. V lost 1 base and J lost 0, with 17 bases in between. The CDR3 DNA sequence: TGTGCCAGCAGCTTGACCGGGGTGAGGGCTTATAGCAATCAGCCCCAGCATTTT. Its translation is CASSLTGVRAYSNQPQHF.

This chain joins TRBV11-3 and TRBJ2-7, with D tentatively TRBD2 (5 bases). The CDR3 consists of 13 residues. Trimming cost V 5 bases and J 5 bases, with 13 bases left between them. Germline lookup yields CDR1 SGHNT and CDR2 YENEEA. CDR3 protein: CASSRGGKNEQYF. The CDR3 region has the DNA TGTGCCAGCAGCCGGGGTGGGAAGAACGAGCAGTACTTC.

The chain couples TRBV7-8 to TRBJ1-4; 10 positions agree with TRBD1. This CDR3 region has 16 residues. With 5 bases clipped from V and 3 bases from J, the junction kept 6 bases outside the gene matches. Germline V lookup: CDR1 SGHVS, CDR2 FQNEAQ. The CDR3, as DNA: TGTGCCAGCAGCCCGACAGGGGGCGCGGCTAATGAAAAACTGTTTTTT. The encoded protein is CASSPTGGAANEKLFF.

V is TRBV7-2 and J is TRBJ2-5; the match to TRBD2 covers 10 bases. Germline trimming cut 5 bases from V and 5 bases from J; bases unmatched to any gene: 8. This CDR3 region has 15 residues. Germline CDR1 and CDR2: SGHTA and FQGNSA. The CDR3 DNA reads TGTGCCAGCAGCCTATCCGGGACTAGCGTTGAGACCCAGTACTTC. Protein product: CASSLSGTSVETQYF.

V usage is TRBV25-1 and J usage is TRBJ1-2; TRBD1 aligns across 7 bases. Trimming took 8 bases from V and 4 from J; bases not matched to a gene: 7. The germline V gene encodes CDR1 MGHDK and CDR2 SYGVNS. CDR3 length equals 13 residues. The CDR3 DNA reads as TGTGCCAGCGTACGACAGGGCGCCTATGGCTACACCTTC. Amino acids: CASVRQGAYGYTF.

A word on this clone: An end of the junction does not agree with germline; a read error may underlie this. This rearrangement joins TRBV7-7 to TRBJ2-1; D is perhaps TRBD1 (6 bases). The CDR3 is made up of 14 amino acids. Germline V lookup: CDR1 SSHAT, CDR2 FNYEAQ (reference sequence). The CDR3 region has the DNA TGTGCTAGCAGCATGGGGGCCCCCCCAAGTGAGCAGTTCTTC. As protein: CASSMGAPPSEQFF.

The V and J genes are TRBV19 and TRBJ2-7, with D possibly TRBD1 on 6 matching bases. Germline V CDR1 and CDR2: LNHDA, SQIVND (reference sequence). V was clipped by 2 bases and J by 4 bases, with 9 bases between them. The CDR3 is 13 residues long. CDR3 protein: CASSIPGVYEQYF. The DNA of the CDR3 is TGTGCCAGTAGTATACCAGGGGTATACGAGCAGTACTTC.

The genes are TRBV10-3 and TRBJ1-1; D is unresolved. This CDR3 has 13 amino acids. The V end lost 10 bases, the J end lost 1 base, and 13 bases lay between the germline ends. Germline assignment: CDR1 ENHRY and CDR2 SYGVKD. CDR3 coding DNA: TGTGCCACCGTATCTACCGGGAACACTGAAGCTTTCTTT. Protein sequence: CATVSTGNTEAFF.

The CDR3 here is CASANLFGQNEKLFF. CDR3 nucleotide sequence: TGTGCCAGTGCGAACTTATTTGGGCAGAATGAAAAACTGTTTTTT. This chain links TRBV19 with TRBJ1-4; D is ambiguous. This CDR3 comprises 15 residues. The germline CDR1 and CDR2 sequences are LNHDA and SQIVND (reference sequence). V lost 8 bases to trimming and J lost 5 bases, with 18 bases between them.

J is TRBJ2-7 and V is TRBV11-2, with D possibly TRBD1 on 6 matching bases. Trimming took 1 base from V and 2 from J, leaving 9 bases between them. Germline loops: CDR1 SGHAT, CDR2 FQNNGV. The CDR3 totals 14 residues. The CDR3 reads CASSLAGVPYEQYF. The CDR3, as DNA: TGTGCCAGCAGCTTAGCAGGGGTCCCCTACGAGCAGTACTTC.

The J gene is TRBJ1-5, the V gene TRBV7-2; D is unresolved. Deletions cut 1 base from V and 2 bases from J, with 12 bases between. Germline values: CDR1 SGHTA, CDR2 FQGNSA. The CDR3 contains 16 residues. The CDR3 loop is CASSLEAGIRNQPQHF. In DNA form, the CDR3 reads TGTGCCAGCAGCTTAGAAGCGGGGATTCGCAATCAGCCCCAGCATTTT.

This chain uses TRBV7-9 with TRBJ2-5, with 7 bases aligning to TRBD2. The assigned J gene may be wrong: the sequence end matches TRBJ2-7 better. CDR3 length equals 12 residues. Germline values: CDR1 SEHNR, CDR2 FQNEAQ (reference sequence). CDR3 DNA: TGTGCCAGCAGCCCGGGGGGCTACGAGCAGTACTTC. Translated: CASSPGGYEQYF.

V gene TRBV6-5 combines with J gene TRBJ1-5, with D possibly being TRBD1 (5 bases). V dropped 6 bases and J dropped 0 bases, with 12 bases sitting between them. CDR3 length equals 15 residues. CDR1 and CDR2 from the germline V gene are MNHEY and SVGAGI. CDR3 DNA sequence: TGTGCCAGCAGCCCGGGACTCTTTAGCAATCAGCCCCAGCATTTT. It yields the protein CASSPGLFSNQPQHF.

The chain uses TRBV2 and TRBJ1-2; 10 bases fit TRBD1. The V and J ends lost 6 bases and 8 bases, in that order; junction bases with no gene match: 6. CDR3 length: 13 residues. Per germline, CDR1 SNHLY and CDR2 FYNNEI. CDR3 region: CASSQDRGEGYTF. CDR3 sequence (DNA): TGTGCCAGCAGCCAGGACAGGGGGGAAGGCTACACCTTC.

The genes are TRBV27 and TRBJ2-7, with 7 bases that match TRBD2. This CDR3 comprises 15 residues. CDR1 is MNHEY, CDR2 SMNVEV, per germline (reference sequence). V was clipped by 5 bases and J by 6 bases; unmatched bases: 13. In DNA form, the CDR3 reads TGTGCCAGCAGTACCGTCCGGGACTACTCAATCGAGCAGTACTTC. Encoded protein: CASSTVRDYSIEQYF.

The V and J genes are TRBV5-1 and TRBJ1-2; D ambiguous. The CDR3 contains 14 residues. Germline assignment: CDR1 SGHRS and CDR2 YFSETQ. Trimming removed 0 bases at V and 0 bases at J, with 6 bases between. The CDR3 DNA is TGCGCCAGCAGCTTGGACACGTCTAACTATGGCTACACCTTC. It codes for CASSLDTSNYGYTF.

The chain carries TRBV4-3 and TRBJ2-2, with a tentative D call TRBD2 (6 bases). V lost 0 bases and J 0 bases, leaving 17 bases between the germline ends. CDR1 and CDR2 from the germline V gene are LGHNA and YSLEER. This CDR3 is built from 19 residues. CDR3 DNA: TGCGCCAGCAGCCAAGATCGGATTCTGGGACTTGCGAACACCGGGGAGCTGTTTTTT. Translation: CASSQDRILGLANTGELFF.

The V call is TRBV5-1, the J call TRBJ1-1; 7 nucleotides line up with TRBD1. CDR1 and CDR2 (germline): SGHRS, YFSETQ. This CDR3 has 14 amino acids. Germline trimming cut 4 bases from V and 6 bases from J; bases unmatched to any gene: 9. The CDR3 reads CASSTFTGEAEAFF. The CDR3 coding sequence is TGCGCCAGCAGCACCTTTACAGGGGAGGCTGAAGCTTTCTTT.

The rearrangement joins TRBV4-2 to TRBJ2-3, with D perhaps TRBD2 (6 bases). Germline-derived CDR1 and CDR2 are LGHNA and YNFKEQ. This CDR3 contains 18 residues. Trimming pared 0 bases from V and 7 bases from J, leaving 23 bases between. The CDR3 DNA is TGTGCCAGCAGCCAAGATACTGGTGGAGCGGGCCGCGTGAATACGCAGTATTTT. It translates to CASSQDTGGAGRVNTQYF.

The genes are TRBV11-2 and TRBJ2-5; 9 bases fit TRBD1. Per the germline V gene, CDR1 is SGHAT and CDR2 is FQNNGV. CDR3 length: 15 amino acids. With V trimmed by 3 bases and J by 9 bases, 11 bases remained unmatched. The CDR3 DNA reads TGTGCCAGCAGCTTCGCCCGGGACAGGGCCGGGGCCCAGTACTTC. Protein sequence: CASSFARDRAGAQYF.

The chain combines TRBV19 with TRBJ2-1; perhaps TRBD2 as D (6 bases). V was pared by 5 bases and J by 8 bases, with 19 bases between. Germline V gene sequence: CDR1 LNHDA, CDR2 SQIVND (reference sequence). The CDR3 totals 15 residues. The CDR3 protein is CASSLGRRDPHEQFF. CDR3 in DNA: TGTGCCAGTAGTCTAGGCCGGCGGGATCCCCATGAGCAGTTCTTC.

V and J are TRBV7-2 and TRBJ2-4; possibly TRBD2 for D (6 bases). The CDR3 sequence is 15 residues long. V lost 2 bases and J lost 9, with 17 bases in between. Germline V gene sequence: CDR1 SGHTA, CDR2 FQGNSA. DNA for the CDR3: TGTGCCAGCAGCTTAATAAGCGTTCAGGGAGGCATTCAGTACTTC. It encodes CASSLISVQGGIQYF.

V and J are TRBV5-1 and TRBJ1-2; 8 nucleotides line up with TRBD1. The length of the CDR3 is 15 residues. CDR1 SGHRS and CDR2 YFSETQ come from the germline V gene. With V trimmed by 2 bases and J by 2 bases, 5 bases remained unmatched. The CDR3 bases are TGCGCCAGCAGCTTAGGACAGGGTGTGAACTATGGCTACACCTTC. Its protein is CASSLGQGVNYGYTF.